One TCR beta chain is described in this entry. The clone's antigen remains unknown. No much larger clone exists at a distance of one base, and base qualities are not known. This entry is derived from a study of blood T cells in healthy people across ages (dated by TCRdb to between 2015 and 2017). A note on the overall study: Template switching captured roughly one uniquely barcoded TCR beta cDNA molecule per two T cells in model experiments. Using deep sequencing normalized with unique cDNA molecular identifiers, the study measured how TCR beta repertoire diversity changes with age. The donors were split into four age groups: young (average 16 years), middle-aged (around 37), aged (62) and long-lived (over 75). To avoid experimental bias, donors of different ages were distributed randomly across sequencing lanes. Two additional independent replicas of 1 million unique cDNA reads from the same blood draw were analyzed for two donors (one aged 18 to 30 and one aged 80 or older). Study-level results and caveats: As age increased, observed TCR beta diversity per million T cells dropped in a roughly linear way, and a significant reduction was already evident by age around 41. Compared with the aged group, the long-lived group had more naive CD4+ T cells, fewer expanded clones and increased TCR diversity, a pattern suggesting age selection. There was a strong correlation between observed TCR beta diversity and the percentage of naive T cells measured by flow cytometry. The CMV infection status of donors was not known, potentially confounding age-related changes in expanded clonotypes. Estimates of total diversity from one million sequenced T cells were regarded as lower bounds and underestimates. Because profiling used bulk unsorted PBMCs, naive and antigen-experienced compartments could not be compared conclusively.

Library preparation employed 5' RACE. Sequencing took place on an Illumina HiSeq 2500. A second about 7 to 12 cycle PCR used a sample-barcoded 5' primer and a J-beta primer mix. A unique molecular identifier was introduced onto each TCR beta cDNA molecule by a template-switch 5' adaptor carrying 12 random nucleotides. Each sample yielded at least 2.5 million CDR3-containing paired-end reads. The Mint cDNA synthesis kit, primed by a TRBC-specific oligonucleotide, was used to synthesize first-strand cDNA from all RNA. Following uracil-DNA glycosylase treatment, all cDNA underwent a first 18-cycle PCR with the universal primers M1SS and BC2_uni_R. On the study's bioinformatics: Each sample was normalized by randomly selecting 1 million high-quality reads, each carrying a distinct molecular identifier. Reads with shared molecular identifiers were discarded instead of being binned into consensus sequences. MiTCR, run with a Q25 quality threshold and the strictest error-elimination algorithm, handled CDR3 identification, clonotype clustering and error correction. A nonparametric unseen species model with Euler transformation was used to estimate lower-bound total TCR beta diversity. TCRdb reran the public reads through fastp at Q25 and MiXCR, keeping productive beta chains. Merged by CDR3 protein, the rows form single entries marked with the most common genes and DNA. The V and J calls shown here were made by TCRdb, not taken from the authors' results. Across this sample there are around 1.5 million distinct CDR3 sequences, with 34% seen only once. The ten largest clonotypes hold 10% to 12% of the sample.

V and J are truncated by 6 bases and 5 bases respectively, leaving an intervening sequence of 13 bases. Based on the germline V gene, the CDR1 and CDR2 sequences are MNHEY and SVGAGI. Its CDR3 holds 13 amino acids, cysteine through phenylalanine. Left in the record is the CDR3 DNA by itself, 39 bases read in frame from the first base. The donors were roughly 40 Caucasian individuals from Russia, aged roughly 6 to 90 years, who were systemically healthy. About 10 milliliters of peripheral blood were collected from each donor into EDTA-treated Vacutainer tubes. Ficoll-Paque density-gradient centrifugation was used to isolate PBMCs, with at least 6 million per sample. Total RNA, at least 5 micrograms per sample, was extracted from PBMCs with Trizol reagent. For every donor, flow cytometry on a PBMC aliquot measured the percentage of naive CD45RAhigh/CD27high T cells.

The chain employs TRBV6-5 and TRBJ1-2; a tentative D match to TRBD1 spans 6 bases. The specimen was blood. This clonotype originated in a woman aged 25 to 39 in good health. The DNA sequence follows: TGTGCCAGCAGCCTACTCAGGGGTTATGGCTACACCTTC. This translates into CASSLLRGYGYTF.